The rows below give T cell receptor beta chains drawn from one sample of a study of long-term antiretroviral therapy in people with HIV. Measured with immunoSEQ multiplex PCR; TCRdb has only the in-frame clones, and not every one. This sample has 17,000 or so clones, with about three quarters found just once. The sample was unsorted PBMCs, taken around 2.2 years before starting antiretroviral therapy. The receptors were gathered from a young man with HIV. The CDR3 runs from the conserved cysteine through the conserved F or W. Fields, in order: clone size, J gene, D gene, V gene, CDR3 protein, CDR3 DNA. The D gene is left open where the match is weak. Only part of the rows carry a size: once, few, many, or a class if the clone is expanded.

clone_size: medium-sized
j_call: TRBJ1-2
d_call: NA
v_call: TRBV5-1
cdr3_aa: CASSLVPAHYGYTF
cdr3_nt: TGCGCCAGCAGCTTGGTTCCAGCCCACTATGGCTACACCTTC

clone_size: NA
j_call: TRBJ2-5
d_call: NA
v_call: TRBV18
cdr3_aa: CAGGTPEGTQYF
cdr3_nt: TGTGCCGGGGGGACTCCGGAGGGGACCCAGTACTTC

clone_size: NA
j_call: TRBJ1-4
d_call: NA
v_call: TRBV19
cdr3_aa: CASKDSFNEKLFF
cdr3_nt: TGTGCCAGTAAGGATTCCTTTAATGAAAAACTGTTTTTT

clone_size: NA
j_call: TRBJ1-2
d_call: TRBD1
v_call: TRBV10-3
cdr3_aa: CAINSLTGTAAGYTF
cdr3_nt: TGTGCCATCAATAGCCTGACCGGGACAGCGGCCGGCTACACCTTC

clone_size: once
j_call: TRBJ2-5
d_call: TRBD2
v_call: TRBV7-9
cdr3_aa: CASSRGSLETQYF
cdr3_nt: TGTGCCAGCAGTCGCGGGAGTCTGGAGACCCAGTACTTC

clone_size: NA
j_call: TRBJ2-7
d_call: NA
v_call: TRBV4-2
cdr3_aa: CASSQDVGPAGQYF
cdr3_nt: TGTGCCAGCAGCCAAGATGTTGGGCCTGCCGGGCAGTACTTC

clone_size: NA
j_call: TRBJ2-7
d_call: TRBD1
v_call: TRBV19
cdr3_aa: CASSTPGQSSYEQYF
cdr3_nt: TGTGCCAGTAGTACACCGGGACAGAGCTCCTACGAGCAGTACTTC

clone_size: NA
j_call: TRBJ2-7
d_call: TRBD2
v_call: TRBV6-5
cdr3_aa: CASSFKPAGNEQYF
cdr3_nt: TGTGCCAGCAGTTTTAAGCCAGCGGGGAACGAGCAGTACTTC

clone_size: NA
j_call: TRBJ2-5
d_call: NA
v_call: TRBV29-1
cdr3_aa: CSVTGLQETQYF
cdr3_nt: TGCAGCGTTACTGGATTGCAAGAGACCCAGTACTTC

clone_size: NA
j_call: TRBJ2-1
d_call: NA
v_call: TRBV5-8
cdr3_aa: CASDLRGRGNEQFF
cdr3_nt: TGTGCCAGCGACCTTAGGGGGAGGGGCAATGAGCAGTTCTTC

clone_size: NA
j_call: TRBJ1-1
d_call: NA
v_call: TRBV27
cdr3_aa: CASSLSVDMNTEAFF
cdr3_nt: TGTGCCAGCAGTTTATCGGTAGACATGAACACTGAAGCTTTCTTT

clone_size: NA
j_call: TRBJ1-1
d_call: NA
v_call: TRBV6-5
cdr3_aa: CASSLYDNTEAFF
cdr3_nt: TGTGCCAGCAGTTTATACGATAACACTGAAGCTTTCTTT

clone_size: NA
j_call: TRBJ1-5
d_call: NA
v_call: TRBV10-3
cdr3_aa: CAISAESNQPQHF
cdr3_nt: TGTGCCATCAGTGCAGAGAGCAATCAGCCCCAGCATTTT

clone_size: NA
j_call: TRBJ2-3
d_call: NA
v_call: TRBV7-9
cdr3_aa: CASSKPWDTQYF
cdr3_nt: TGTGCCAGCAGCAAACCGTGGGATACGCAGTATTTT

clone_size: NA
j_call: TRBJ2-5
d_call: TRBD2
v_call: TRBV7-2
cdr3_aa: CASSPGTSDSKKTQYF
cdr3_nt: TGTGCCAGCAGCCCAGGGACTAGCGATTCGAAAAAGACCCAGTACTTC

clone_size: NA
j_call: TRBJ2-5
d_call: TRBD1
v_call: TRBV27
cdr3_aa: CASSSPSSPGQGRETQYF
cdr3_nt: TGTGCCAGCAGTTCACCCAGCTCCCCGGGACAGGGCAGGGAGACCCAGTACTTC

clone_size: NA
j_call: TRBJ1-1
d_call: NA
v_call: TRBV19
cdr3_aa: CASSIGDIYSEAFF
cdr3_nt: TGTGCCAGTAGTATAGGGGACATCTACTCTGAAGCTTTCTTT

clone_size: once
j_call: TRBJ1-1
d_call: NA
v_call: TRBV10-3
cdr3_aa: CAISVQQGVAEAFF
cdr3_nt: TGTGCCATCAGTGTCCAACAGGGTGTCGCTGAAGCTTTCTTT

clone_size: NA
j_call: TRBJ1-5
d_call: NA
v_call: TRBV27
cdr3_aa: CASSLSGVGGQPQHF
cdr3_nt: TGTGCCAGCAGTTTATCTGGGGTTGGGGGTCAGCCCCAGCATTTT

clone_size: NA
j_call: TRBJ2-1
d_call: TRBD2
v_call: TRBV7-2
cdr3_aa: CASSLALVAGGLTGEQFF
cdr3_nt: TGTGCCAGCAGCTTAGCGCTAGTAGCGGGGGGGCTTACGGGTGAGCAGTTCTTC

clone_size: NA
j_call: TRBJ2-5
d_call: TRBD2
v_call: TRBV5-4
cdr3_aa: CASSKKLAGAGETQYF
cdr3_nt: TGTGCCAGCAGCAAGAAACTAGCGGGGGCGGGGGAGACCCAGTACTTC

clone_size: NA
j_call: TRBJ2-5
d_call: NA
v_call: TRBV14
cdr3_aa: CASSQAGLRETQYF
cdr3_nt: TGTGCCAGCAGCCAAGCAGGGCTCCGGGAGACCCAGTACTTC

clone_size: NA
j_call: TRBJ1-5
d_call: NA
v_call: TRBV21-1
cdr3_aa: CASLGKANQPQHF
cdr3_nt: TGTGCCAGCCTAGGGAAGGCAAATCAGCCCCAGCATTTT

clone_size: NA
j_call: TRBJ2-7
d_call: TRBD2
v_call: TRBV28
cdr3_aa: CASSLLGAGAPYEQYF
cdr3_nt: TGTGCCAGCAGTTTACTCGGGGCGGGAGCCCCCTACGAGCAGTACTTC

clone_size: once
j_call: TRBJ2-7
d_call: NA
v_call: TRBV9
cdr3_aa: CASSSSTYEQYF
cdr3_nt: TGTGCCAGCAGCTCTTCGACCTACGAGCAGTACTTC

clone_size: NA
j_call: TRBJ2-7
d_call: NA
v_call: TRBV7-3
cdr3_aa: CASSLGLGSNYEQYF
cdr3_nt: TGTGCCAGCAGCTTAGGCCTAGGAAGTAACTACGAGCAGTACTTC

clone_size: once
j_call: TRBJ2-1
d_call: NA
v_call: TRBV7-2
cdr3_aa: CASSSPGTSKGNEQFF
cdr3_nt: TGTGCCAGCAGCTCCCCCGGGACTTCGAAGGGAAATGAGCAGTTCTTC

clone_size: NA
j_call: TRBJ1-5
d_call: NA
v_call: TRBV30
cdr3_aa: CAWSVGAYSNQPQHF
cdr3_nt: TGTGCCTGGAGTGTCGGAGCCTATAGCAATCAGCCCCAGCATTTT

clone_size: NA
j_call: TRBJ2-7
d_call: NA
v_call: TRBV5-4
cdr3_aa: CASSLEGLREQYF
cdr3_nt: TGTGCCAGCAGCTTGGAAGGTCTCCGCGAGCAGTACTTC

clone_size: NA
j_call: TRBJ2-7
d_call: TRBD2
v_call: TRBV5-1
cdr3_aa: CASSLADSGGDEQYF
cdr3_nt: TGCGCCAGCAGCTTGGCGGATAGCGGGGGGGACGAGCAGTACTTC

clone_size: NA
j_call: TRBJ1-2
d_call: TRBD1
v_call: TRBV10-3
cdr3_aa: CAHSPDRFYGYTF
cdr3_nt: TGTGCCCACAGTCCGGACAGGTTCTATGGCTACACCTTC

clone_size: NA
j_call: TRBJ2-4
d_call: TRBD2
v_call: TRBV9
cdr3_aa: CASSPGEGLAGTRYF
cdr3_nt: TGTGCCAGCAGCCCCGGGGAAGGACTAGCGGGGACGAGGTACTTC

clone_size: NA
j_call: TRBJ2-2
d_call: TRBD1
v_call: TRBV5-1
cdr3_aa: CASSLAGGTGELFF
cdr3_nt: TGCGCCAGCAGCTTGGCAGGGGGCACCGGGGAGCTGTTTTTT

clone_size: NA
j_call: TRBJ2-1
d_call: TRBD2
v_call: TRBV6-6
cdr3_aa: CASSSNTLAGLGEQFF
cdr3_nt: TGTGCCAGCAGTTCCAACACACTAGCGGGGCTAGGGGAGCAGTTCTTC

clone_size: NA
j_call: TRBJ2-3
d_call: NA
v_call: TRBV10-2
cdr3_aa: CASSGSTGTDTQYF
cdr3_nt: TGCGCCAGCAGTGGGTCCACCGGCACAGATACGCAGTATTTT

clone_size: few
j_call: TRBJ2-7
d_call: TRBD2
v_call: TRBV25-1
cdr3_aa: CASRSGSGYEQYF
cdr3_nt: TGTGCCAGCAGGAGCGGGAGCGGTTACGAGCAGTACTTC

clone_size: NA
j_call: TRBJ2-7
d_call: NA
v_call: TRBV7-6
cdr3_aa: CASSLDPFGEQYF
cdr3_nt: TGTGCCAGCAGCTTAGACCCCTTTGGGGAGCAGTACTTC

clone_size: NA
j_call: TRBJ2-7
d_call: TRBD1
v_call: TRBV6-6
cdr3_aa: CASSYARDRDYEQYF
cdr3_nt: TGTGCCAGCAGTTACGCAAGGGACAGGGACTACGAGCAGTACTTC

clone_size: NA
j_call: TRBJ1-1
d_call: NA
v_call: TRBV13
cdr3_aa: CASSFRQQNTEAFF
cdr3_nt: TGTGCCAGCAGCTTTCGACAGCAGAACACTGAAGCTTTCTTT

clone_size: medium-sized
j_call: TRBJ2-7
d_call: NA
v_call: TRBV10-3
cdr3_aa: CAISGTGGLAEPYEQYF
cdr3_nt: TGTGCCATCAGTGGCACCGGGGGGCTAGCGGAACCTTACGAGCAGTACTTC

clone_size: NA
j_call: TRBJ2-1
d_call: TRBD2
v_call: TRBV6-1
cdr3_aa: CASSTTSGTYNEQFF
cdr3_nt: TGTGCCAGCAGTACCACTAGCGGGACGTACAATGAGCAGTTCTTC

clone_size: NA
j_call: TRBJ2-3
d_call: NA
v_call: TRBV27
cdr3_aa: CASSLIGSPPDTQYF
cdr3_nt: TGTGCCAGCAGTTTAATCGGGAGCCCCCCAGATACGCAGTATTTT

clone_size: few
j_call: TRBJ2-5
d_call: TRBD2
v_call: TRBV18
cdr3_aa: CASSPSGLVQETQYF
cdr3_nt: TGTGCCAGCTCACCCTCCGGACTAGTCCAAGAGACCCAGTACTTC

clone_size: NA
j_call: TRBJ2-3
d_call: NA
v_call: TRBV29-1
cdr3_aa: CSATDRSMADTQYF
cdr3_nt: TGCAGCGCTACCGACAGGAGTATGGCAGATACGCAGTATTTT

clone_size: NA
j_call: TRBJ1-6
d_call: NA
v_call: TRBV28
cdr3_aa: CASSLSGRSPLHF
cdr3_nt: TGTGCCAGCAGTTTATCAGGGAGGTCACCCCTCCACTTT

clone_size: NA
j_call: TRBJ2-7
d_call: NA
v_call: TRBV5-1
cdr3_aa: CASSDSPSSEQYF
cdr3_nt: TGCGCCAGCAGCGACTCACCTTCATCCGAGCAGTACTTC

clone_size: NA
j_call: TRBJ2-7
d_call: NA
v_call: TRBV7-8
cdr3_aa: CASSPIGYEQYF
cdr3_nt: TGTGCCAGCAGCCCCATTGGTTACGAGCAGTACTTC

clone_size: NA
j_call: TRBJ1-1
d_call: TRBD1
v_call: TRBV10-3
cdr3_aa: CAISGLQGTGGNTEAFF
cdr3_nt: TGTGCCATCAGTGGCCTACAGGGGACAGGGGGAAACACTGAAGCTTTCTTT

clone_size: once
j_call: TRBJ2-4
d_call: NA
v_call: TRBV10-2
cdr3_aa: CASDDKGRAKNIQYF
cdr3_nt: TGCGCCAGCGACGACAAGGGGAGAGCCAAAAACATTCAGTACTTC